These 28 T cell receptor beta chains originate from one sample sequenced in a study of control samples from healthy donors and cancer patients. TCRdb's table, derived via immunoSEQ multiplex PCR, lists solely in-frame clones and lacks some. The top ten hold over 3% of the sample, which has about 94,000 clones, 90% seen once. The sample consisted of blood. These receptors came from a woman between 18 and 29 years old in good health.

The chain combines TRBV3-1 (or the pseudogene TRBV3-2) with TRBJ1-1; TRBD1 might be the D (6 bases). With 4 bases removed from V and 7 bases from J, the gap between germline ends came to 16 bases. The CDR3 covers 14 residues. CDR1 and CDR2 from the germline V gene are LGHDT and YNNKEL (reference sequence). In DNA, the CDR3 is TGTGCCAGCAGCCCTCCGGGTGGGGGCCGTGAAGCTTTCTTT. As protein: CASSPPGGGREAFF.

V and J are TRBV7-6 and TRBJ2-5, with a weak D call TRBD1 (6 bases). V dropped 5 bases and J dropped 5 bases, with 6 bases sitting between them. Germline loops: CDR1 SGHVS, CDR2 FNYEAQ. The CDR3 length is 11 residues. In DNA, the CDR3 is TGTGCCAGCAGCCAGGGGGAGACCCAGTACTTC. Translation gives CASSQGETQYF.

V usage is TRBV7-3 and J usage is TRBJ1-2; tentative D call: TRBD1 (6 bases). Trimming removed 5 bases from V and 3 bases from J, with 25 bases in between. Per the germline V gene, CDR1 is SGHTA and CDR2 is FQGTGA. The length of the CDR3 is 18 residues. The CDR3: CASSPDPTGQQGDYGYTF. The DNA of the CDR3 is TGTGCCAGCAGCCCGGACCCCACCGGACAGCAGGGTGACTATGGCTACACCTTC.

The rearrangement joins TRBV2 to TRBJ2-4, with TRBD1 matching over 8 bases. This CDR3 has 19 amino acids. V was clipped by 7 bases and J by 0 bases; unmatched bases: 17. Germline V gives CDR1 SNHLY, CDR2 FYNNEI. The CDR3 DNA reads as TGTGCCAGCATCCTATCGCCGGGACAGGAAGCCCTAGCCAAAAACATTCAGTACTTC. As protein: CASILSPGQEALAKNIQYF.

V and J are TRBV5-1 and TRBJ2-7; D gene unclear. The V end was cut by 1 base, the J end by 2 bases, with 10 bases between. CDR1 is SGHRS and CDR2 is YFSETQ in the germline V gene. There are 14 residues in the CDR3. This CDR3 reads CASSLSAGPYEQYF. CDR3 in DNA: TGCGCCAGCAGCTTGTCCGCCGGACCCTACGAGCAGTACTTC.

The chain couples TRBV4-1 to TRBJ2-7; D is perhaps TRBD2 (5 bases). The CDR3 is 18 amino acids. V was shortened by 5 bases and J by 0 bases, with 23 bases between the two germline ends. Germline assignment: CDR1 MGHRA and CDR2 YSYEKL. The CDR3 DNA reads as TGCGCCAGCAGCTACCCGGGCCTAACCGGGATAAGCTCCTACGAGCAGTACTTC. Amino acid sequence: CASSYPGLTGISSYEQYF.

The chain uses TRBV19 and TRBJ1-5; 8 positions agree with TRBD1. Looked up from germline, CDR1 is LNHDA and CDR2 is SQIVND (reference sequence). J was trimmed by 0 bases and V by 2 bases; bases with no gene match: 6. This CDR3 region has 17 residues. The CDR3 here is CASSILAGGYSNQPQHF. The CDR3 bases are TGTGCCAGTAGTATATTAGCAGGGGGCTATAGCAATCAGCCCCAGCATTTT.

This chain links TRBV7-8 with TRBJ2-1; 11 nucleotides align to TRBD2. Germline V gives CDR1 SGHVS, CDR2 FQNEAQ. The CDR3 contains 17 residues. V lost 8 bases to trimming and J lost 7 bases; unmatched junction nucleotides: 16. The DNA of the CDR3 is TGTGCCAGCGGAATACTAGCGGGGGTAAGGGATCTGAATGAGCAGTTCTTC. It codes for CASGILAGVRDLNEQFF.

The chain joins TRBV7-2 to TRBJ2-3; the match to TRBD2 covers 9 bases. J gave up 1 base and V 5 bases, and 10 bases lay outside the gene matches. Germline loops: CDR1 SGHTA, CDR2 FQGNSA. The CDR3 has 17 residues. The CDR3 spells CASSPNLLAGGTDTQYF. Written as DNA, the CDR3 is TGTGCCAGCAGCCCAAACTTGTTAGCGGGGGGCACAGATACGCAGTATTTT.

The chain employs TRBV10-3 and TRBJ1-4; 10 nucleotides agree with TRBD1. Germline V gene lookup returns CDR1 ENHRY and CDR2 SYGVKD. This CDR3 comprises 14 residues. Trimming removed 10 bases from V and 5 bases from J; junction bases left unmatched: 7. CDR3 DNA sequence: TGTGCCACCTCAGACAGGGGGCTCAATGAAAAACTGTTTTTT. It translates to CATSDRGLNEKLFF.

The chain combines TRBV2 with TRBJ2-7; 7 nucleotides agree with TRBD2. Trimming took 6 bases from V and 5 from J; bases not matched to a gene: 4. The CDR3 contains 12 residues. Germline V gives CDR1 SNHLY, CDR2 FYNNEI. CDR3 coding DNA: TGTGCCAGCAGGGGGAGCGGGGACGAGCAGTACTTC. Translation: CASRGSGDEQYF.

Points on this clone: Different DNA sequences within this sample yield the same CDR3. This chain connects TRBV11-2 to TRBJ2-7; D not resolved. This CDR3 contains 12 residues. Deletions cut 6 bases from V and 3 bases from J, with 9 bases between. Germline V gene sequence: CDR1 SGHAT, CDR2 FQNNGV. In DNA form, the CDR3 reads TGTGCCAGCAGTCCTGACAACTACGAGCAGTACTTC. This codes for CASSPDNYEQYF.

This CDR3 is CASLLRETQYF. The CDR3, as DNA: TGTGCCAGTTTACTACGAGAGACCCAGTACTTC. The chain carries TRBV6-6 and TRBJ2-5; no clear D gene. Trimming stripped 9 bases from V and 4 bases from J, with 9 bases between. The CDR3 is 11 amino acids. Germline V gene sequence: CDR1 MNHNY, CDR2 SVGAGI (reference sequence).

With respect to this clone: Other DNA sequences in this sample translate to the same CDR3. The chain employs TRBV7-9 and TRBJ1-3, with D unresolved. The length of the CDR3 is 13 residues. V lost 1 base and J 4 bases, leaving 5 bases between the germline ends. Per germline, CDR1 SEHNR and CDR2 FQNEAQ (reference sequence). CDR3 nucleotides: TGTGCCAGCAGCTTAGTTAGCGGAAACACCATATATTTT. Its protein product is CASSLVSGNTIYF.

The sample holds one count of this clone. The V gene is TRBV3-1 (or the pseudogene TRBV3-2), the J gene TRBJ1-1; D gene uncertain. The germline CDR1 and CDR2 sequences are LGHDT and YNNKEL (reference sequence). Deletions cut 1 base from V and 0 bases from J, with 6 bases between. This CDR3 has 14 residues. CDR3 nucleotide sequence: TGTGCCAGCAGCCAAGTCCTAGTGAACACTGAAGCTTTCTTT. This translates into CASSQVLVNTEAFF.

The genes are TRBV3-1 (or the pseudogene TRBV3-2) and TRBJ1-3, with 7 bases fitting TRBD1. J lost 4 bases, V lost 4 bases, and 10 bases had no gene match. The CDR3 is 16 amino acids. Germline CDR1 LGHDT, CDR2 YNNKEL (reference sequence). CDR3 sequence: CASSLPTGIRGNTIYF. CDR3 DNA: TGTGCCAGCAGCCTACCGACAGGGATTAGAGGAAACACCATATATTTT.

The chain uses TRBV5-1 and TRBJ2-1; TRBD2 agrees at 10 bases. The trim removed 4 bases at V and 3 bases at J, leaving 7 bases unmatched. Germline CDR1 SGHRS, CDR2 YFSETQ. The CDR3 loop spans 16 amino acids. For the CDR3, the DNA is TGCGCCAGCAGCCCCCAACTAGCGGGAAACTACAATGAGCAGTTCTTC. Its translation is CASSPQLAGNYNEQFF.

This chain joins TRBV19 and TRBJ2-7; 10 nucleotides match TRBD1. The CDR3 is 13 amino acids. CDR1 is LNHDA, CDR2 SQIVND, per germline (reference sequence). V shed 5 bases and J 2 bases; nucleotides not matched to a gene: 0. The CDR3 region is CASSGTGAYEQYF. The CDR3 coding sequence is TGTGCCAGTAGTGGGACAGGGGCCTACGAGCAGTACTTC.

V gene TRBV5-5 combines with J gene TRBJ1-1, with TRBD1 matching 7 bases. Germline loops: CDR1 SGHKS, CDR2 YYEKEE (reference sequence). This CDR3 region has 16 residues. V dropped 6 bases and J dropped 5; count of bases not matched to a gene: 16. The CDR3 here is CASTLGGGELWTEAFF. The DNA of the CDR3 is TGTGCCAGCACCCTCGGAGGGGGCGAATTGTGGACTGAAGCTTTCTTT. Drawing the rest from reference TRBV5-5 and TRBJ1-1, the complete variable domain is DAGVTQSPTHLIKTRGQQVTLRCSPISGHKSVSWYQQVLGQGPQFIFQYYEKEERGRGNFPDRFSARQFPNYSSELNVNALLLGDSALYLCASTLGGGELWTEAFFGQGTRLTVV.

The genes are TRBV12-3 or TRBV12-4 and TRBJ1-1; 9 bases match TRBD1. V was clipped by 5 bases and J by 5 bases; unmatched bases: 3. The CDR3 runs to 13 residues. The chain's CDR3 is CASSLGQGTEAFF. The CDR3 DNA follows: TGTGCCAGCAGTCTAGGACAGGGGACTGAAGCTTTCTTT.

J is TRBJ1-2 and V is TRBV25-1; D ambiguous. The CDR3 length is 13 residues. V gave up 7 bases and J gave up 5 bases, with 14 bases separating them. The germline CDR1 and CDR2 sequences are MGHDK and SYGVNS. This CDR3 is CASMAGFGYGYTF. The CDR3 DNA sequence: TGTGCCAGCATGGCGGGATTCGGGTATGGCTACACCTTC.

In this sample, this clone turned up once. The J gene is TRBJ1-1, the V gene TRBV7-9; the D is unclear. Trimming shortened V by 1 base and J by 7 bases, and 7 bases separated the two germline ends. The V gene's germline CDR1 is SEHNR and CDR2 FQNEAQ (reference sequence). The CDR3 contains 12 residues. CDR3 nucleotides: TGTGCCAGCAGCTTAGAACGGGGTGAAGCTTTCTTT. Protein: CASSLERGEAFF.

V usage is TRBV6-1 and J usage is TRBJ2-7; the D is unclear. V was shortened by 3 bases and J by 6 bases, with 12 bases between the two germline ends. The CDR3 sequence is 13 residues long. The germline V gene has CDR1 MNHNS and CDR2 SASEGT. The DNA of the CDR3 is TGTGCCAGCAGTGACACTGCCCACGGCGAGCAGTACTTC. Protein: CASSDTAHGEQYF.

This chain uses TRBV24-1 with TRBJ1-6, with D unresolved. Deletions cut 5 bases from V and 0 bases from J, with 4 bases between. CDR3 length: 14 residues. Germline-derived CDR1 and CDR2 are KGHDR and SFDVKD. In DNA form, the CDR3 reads TGTGCCACCAGTGGCAGCTCCTATAATTCACCCCTCCACTTT. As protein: CATSGSSYNSPLHF.

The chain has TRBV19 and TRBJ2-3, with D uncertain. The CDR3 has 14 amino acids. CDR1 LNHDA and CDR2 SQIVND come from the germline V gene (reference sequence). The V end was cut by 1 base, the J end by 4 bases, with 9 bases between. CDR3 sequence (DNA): TGTGCCAGTAGTATAGGTGGGATCCCAGATACGCAGTATTTT. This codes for CASSIGGIPDTQYF.

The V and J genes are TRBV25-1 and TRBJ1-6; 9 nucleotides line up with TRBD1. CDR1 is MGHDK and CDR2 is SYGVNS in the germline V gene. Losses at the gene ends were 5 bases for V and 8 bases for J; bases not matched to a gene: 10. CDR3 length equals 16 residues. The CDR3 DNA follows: TGTGCCAGCAGTAGCGACAGGGGGAAGAGACATTCACCCCTCCACTTT. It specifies CASSSDRGKRHSPLHF.

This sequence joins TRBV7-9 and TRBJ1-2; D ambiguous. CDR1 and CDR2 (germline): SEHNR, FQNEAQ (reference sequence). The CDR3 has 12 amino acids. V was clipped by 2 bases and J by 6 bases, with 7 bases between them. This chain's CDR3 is CASSLKAHGYTF. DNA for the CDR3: TGTGCCAGCAGCTTAAAGGCTCATGGCTACACCTTC.

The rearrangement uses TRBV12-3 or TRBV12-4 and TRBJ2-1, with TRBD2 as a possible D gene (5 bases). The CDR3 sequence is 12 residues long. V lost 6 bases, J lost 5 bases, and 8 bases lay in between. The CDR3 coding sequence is TGTGCCAGCAGGAGCGGCGACAATGAGCAGTTCTTC. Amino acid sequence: CASRSGDNEQFF.